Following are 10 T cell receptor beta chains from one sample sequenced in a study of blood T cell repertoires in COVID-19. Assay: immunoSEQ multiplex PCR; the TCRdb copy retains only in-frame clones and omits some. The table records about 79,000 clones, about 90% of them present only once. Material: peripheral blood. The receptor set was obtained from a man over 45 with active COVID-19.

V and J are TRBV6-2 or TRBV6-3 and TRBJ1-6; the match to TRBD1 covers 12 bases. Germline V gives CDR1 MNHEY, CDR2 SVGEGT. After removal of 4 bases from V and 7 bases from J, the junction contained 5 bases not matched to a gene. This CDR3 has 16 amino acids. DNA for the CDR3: TGTGCCAGCAGTTTGGGACAGGGGGCCCAAAATTCACCCCTCCACTTT. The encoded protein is CASSLGQGAQNSPLHF.

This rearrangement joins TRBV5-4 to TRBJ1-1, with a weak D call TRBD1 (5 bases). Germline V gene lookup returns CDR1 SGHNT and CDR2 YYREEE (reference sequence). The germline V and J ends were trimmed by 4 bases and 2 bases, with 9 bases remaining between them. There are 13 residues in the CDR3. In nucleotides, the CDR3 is TGTGCCAGCAGCCAGGGTTATAACACTGAAGCTTTCTTT. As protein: CASSQGYNTEAFF.

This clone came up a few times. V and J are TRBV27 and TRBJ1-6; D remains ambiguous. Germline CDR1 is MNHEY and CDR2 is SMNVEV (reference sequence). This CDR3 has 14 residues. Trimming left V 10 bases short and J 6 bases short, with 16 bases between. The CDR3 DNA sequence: TGTGCCACCCGGTTTGAGATTAGTAATTCACCCCTCCACTTT. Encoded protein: CATRFEISNSPLHF.

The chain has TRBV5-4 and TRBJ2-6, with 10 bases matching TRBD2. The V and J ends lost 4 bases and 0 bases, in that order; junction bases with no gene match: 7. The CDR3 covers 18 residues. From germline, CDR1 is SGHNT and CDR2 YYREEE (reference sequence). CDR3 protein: CASSLLAGDTSGANVLTF. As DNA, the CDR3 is TGTGCCAGCAGCCTTCTAGCGGGGGACACCTCTGGGGCCAACGTCCTGACTTTC.

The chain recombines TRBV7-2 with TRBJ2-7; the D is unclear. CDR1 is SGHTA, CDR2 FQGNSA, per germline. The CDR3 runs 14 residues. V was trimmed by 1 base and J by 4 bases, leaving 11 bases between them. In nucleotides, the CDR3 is TGTGCCAGCAGCTTAGATGGAGCCTCTTACGAGCAGTACTTC. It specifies CASSLDGASYEQYF.

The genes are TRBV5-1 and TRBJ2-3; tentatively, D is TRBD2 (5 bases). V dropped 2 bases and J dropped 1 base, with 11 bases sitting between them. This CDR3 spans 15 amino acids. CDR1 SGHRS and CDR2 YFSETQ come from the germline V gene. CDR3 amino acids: CASSFSVGGTDTQYF. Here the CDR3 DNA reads TGCGCCAGCAGCTTCTCTGTGGGAGGCACAGATACGCAGTATTTT.

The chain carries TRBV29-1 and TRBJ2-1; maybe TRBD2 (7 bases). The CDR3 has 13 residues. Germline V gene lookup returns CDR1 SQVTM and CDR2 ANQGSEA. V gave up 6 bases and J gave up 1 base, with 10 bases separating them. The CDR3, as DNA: TGCAGCGTAGGGGGGGGGTCCTACAATGAGCAGTTCTTC. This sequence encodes CSVGGGSYNEQFF.

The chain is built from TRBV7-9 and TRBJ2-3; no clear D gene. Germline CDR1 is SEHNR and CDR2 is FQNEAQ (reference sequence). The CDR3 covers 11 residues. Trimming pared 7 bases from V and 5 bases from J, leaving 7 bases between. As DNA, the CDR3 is TGTGCCAGCACTGTAGAAGATACGCAGTATTTT. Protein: CASTVEDTQYF.

The CDR3 nucleotides read TGTGCCAGCAGCATACGCGGAGTGGGACAGGGGTACGAGCAGTACTTC. It encodes CASSIRGVGQGYEQYF. The chain links TRBV7-9 to TRBJ2-7; 10 bases are shared with TRBD1. This CDR3 is 16 amino acids long. J gave up 4 bases and V 5 bases, and 11 bases lay outside the gene matches. Germline V gives CDR1 SEHNR, CDR2 FQNEAQ (reference sequence).

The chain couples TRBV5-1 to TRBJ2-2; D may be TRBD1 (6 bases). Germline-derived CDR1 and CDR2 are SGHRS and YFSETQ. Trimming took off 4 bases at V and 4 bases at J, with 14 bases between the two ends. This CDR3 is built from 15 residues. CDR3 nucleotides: TGCGCCAGCAGCAGCATGACAGGCAGCACCGGGGAGCTGTTTTTT. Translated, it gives CASSSMTGSTGELFF. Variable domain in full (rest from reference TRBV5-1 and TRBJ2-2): KAGVTQTPRYLIKTRGQQVTLSCSPISGHRSVSWYQQTPGQGLQFLFEYFSETQRNKGNFPGRFSGRQFSNSRSEMNVSTLELGDSALYLCASSSMTGSTGELFFGEGSRLTVL.